A single T cell receptor (beta chain) is shown here with its context. Its antigen remains unknown. These data come from a study of glioma-infiltrating T cells. Study-wide points: Only very few CDR3 sequences appeared in both tissue and blood. Above-expected tissue-blood divergence occurred in all gliomas, most in low-grade ones.

TCR alpha and beta CDR3 regions were amplified from RNA using iRepertoire nested multiplex PCR. MiXCR was run by TCRdb on the multiplex PCR reads, yielding one entry per CDR3 protein. The profile covers roughly 20,000 distinct CDR3 sequences, with around 23% appearing a single time and around 14% taken by the ten largest. Germline V gene sequence: CDR1 DFQATT, CDR2 SNEGSKA (reference sequence). The CDR3 totals 16 residues. V dropped 0 bases and J dropped 2 bases, with 13 bases sitting between them. The rearrangement uses TRBV20-1 and TRBJ1-4, with a possible D match to TRBD1 (5 bases). The sample taken for sequencing was glioma tissue, nonneoplastic brain tissue, or PBMCs (not recorded which). The sequence was obtained from a human donor with low-grade glioma or glioblastoma, undergoing nonglioma brain surgery, or in good health (not recorded which). CDR3 in amino acids: CSARDRGVATNEKLFF. Written as DNA, the CDR3 is TGCAGTGCTAGAGATCGGGGGGTAGCGACTAATGAAAAACTGTTTTTT.